This T cell receptor beta chain was recovered during a study of beta chain features in type 1 diabetes. Looking at the study overall: Summed over all samples, the examined sorted cells came to fewer than 120,000,000.

Study results and limitations: When Type 1 diabetes patients were examined, their TCRB CDR3s proved moderately but significantly shorter in all four CD4+ subsets. It was not settled here whether HLA type affects TCRB rearrangement. cDNA sequencing could over-represent cells with high TCR expression.

Of the isolated RNA, all was reverse transcribed, and so the sequenced material was expressed TCRB transcripts. Some clones are missing from TCRdb's copy, which holds only in-frame ones; the method was immunoSEQ multiplex PCR. The table shows about 700,000 clones, with 10% to 15% occurring only once. On this clone itself: Its antigen is not known.

Germline-derived CDR1 and CDR2 are SGHNT and YYREEE (reference sequence). CDR3 size: 15 residues. The trim removed 0 bases at V and 2 bases at J, leaving 1 base unmatched. The source of this sequence is a man younger than 30 with type 1 diabetes. J is TRBJ2-3 and V is TRBV5-4, with TRBD2 matching over 9 bases. Sequenced input: naive CD4+ T cells from blood. The CDR3 bases are TGTGCCAGCAGCTTGGCTAGCGGGACCACAGATACGCAGTATTTT. Amino acids: CASSLASGTTDTQYF.